Below, one T cell receptor (beta chain) is given with its context. What antigen it recognizes has not been identified. It has no much larger one-base neighbor in the sample; base qualities were not kept. The source of the sample is a study of blood T cell repertoires in COVID-19 (TCRdb year 2020). Background on the whole study: Samples covering the acute and convalescent phases of COVID-19 were provided by collaborators in the United States, Italy and Spain. The prospective study material was composed of cDNA or gDNA derived from T cells, B-cell-depleted T cells, or PBMCs. The dataset comprised deeply sampled blood TCRbeta repertoires from subjects exposed to, actively infected with, or recovered from COVID-19. The repertoires were made available in a free public database intended to serve as a resource for research on the immune response to SARS-CoV-2. Samples were obtained from the ongoing ImmuneRACE study (first 160 participants) and from 1,000 to 1,500 subjects provided by 6 global collaborators. A de-identified subject ID, COVID-19 status, age in years and sex were almost always included in the sample metadata. HLA class I and class II types, where available, came from metadata supplied by the sample provider rather than from assay-based typing.

Each collaborating institution followed its own protocols to collect whole blood in K2EDTA tubes. For TCRbeta analysis, collaborator samples were shipped as frozen whole blood, as isolated PBMCs, or as DNA extracted from either sample type. The CDR3 covers 12 residues, taking in both the cysteine and the phenylalanine. Of all the DNA, just the CDR3 is kept, 36 bases in frame from base 1. The junction carries 6 bases between V and J, which are trimmed by 5 bases and 2 bases respectively. TCRbeta CDR3 regions were amplified from genomic DNA using the immunoSEQ Assay, a bias-controlled multiplex PCR. As for how the authors treated the data: The number of nucleated cells in each sample was estimated from the amplification of reference gene primers within the assay. Sequence reads were collapsed and filtered to measure the absolute abundance of every unique TCRbeta CDR3 rearrangement. For each sample, productive Simpson clonality was calculated as the square root of Simpson's diversity index over productive rearrangements. TCRdb took over this immuneACCESS table, retaining in-frame rearrangements with V and J assigned. Such tables are incomplete; in checked studies, under half of the missing clones stem from an unresolved V gene, and the remainder is unexplained. The V and J calls and clone size come from that table; D and trimming were worked out from the DNA. The sample table holds roughly 90,000 clones, of which about 91% were seen once. In total, the top ten clones hold roughly 5.2% of the sample.

What the work shows at the level of the full study, not this receptor alone: The amount of clinical and demographic metadata varied by source and participant and was provided uncurated.

Specimen: peripheral blood. The rearranged segments are TRBV12-3 or TRBV12-4 and TRBJ2-5; no D gene is confidently identified. The clonotype was recovered from an elderly woman with active COVID-19. The CDR3 region: CASSILQETQYF. The sequence in DNA is TGTGCCAGCAGTATATTACAAGAGACCCAGTACTTC.